Below are 14 T cell receptor beta chains sequenced from a single sample in a study of T-cell memory formation after mild COVID-19. MiXCR, applied by TCRdb to the 5' RACE reads, yields one record per CDR3 protein. The data hold over 350,000 distinct CDR3 sequences, with about 16% observed a single time. The specimen was PBMCs or a T cell subset sorted from them (not recorded which). The receptors stem from a man between 18 and 35 years old who had mild COVID-19 (a few samples of this study predate the infection). Cell type and time point are not known.

There are a few counts of this clonotype. V usage is TRBV20-1 and J usage is TRBJ2-7; tentatively, D is TRBD2 (6 bases). V shed 4 bases and J shed 6 bases, with 16 bases lying between them. The V gene's germline CDR1 is DFQATT and CDR2 SNEGSKA (reference sequence). The CDR3 runs 13 residues. In DNA, the CDR3 is TGCAGTGCTACCCCGGGACTCCTACCCGAGCAGTACTTC. Translating gives CSATPGLLPEQYF.

The chain uses TRBV4-3 and TRBJ1-1; D not certain. Trimming shortened V by 4 bases and J by 0 bases, and 12 bases separated the two germline ends. The germline CDR1 and CDR2 sequences are LGHNA and YSLEER. This CDR3 is 15 amino acids long. DNA for the CDR3: TGCGCCAGCAGCCGGGCAGTTCTTGTGAACACTGAAGCTTTCTTT. This encodes CASSRAVLVNTEAFF.

This sequence joins TRBV4-2 and TRBJ2-3; 10 bases match TRBD2. With 0 bases clipped from V and 0 bases from J, the junction kept 6 bases outside the gene matches. CDR3 length: 18 amino acids. Germline V lookup: CDR1 LGHNA, CDR2 YNFKEQ. The DNA for the CDR3 is TGTGCCAGCAGCCAAGATCCGCTAGCGGGGGAGAGCACAGATACGCAGTATTTT. Encoded protein: CASSQDPLAGESTDTQYF.

This chain uses TRBV29-1 with TRBJ1-1; no clear D gene. Trimming removed 6 bases from V and 7 bases from J, with 12 bases in between. The CDR3 length is 11 residues. Germline CDR1 SQVTM, CDR2 ANQGSEA. The CDR3 nucleotides read TGCAGCGTCCAAGAATTCCTTGAAGCTTTCTTT. This encodes CSVQEFLEAFF. The full variable domain, its missing parts supplied by reference TRBV29-1 and TRBJ1-1, is SAVISQKPSRDICQRGTSLTIQCQVDSQVTMMFWYRQQPGQSLTLIATANQGSEATYESGFVIDKFPISRPNLTFSTLTVSNMSPEDSSIYLCSVQEFLEAFFGQGTRLTVV.

This clonotype came up many times. The chain combines TRBV5-1 with TRBJ2-1; D is perhaps TRBD1 or TRBD2 (6 bases each). This CDR3 contains 16 residues. Germline CDR1 SGHRS, CDR2 YFSETQ. Between the trimmed V and J ends, which lost 4 bases and 4 bases, there was a span of 18 bases. The CDR3 spells CASSPRGDSGYNEQFF. The CDR3 nucleotides read TGCGCCAGCAGCCCGAGGGGGGACTCAGGGTACAATGAGCAGTTCTTC.

This chain joins TRBV7-3 and TRBJ2-1; 7 nucleotides agree with TRBD2. V lost 5 bases and J lost 6; bases outside the gene matches: 13. CDR3 length: 16 amino acids. Germline V lookup: CDR1 SGHTA, CDR2 FQGTGA. CDR3 bases: TGTGCCAGCAGCGCCCGGGGGGTAGGCAGCGTCAATGAGCAGTTCTTC. This encodes CASSARGVGSVNEQFF.

This chain links TRBV6-2 or TRBV6-3 with TRBJ1-3; the match to TRBD1 covers 7 bases. The CDR3 is 20 residues long. V lost 0 bases, J lost 2 bases, and 16 bases stayed unmatched. Germline values: CDR1 MNHEY, CDR2 SVGEGT. The CDR3 nucleotides read TGTGCCAGCAGTTACTCGTCGGGCCTACAGGGGTTCCAGGCTGGAAACACCATATATTTT. Amino acids: CASSYSSGLQGFQAGNTIYF.

This clonotype was observed many times. CDR3 sequence reads: CASSDSTSAGELFF. The CDR3, as DNA: TGTGCCAGCAGTGACTCGACTAGCGCCGGGGAGCTGTTTTTT. This chain connects TRBV6-4 to TRBJ2-2; 8 bases map to TRBD2. Trimming took 0 bases from V and 6 from J; bases not matched to a gene: 0. Germline V gene sequence: CDR1 MRHNA, CDR2 SNTAGT. The CDR3 contains 14 residues.

The chain is built from TRBV6-5 and TRBJ2-2; 9 nucleotides agree with TRBD2. The germline V gene encodes CDR1 MNHEY and CDR2 SVGAGI. The CDR3 is made up of 14 amino acids. Trimming took 6 bases from V and 8 from J; bases not matched to a gene: 7. CDR3 region: CASRAGLASGELFF. Here the CDR3 DNA reads TGTGCCAGCAGGGCGGGACTAGCATCTGGGGAGCTGTTTTTT.

This clonotype has just a few counts. V and J are TRBV15 and TRBJ1-2; 12 nucleotides line up with TRBD1. Germline V gives CDR1 LNHNV, CDR2 YYDKDF (reference sequence). The V segment lost 0 bases and the J segment 8 bases; nucleotides outside the gene matches: 7. The CDR3 length is 16 residues. DNA of the CDR3: TGTGCCACCAGCAGAGATTTTGGGACAGGGGGCTGGGGCTACACCTTC. Translated, it gives CATSRDFGTGGWGYTF.

This clonotype was recorded at least ten times. The rearrangement joins TRBV11-2 to TRBJ1-2, with TRBD1 identical over 9 bases. The CDR3 spans 14 residues. With V trimmed by 2 bases and J by 4 bases, 2 bases remained unmatched. Germline V CDR1 and CDR2: SGHAT, FQNNGV. The CDR3 sequence: CASSLLGQGYGYTF. CDR3 coding DNA: TGTGCCAGCAGCTTATTGGGACAGGGCTATGGCTACACCTTC.

The chain joins TRBV10-3 to TRBJ1-1; D gene uncertain. Germline-derived CDR1 and CDR2 are ENHRY and SYGVKD. Trimming stripped 3 bases from V and 5 bases from J, with 10 bases between. The CDR3 covers 13 residues. The CDR3 DNA sequence: TGTGCCATCAGTGAAGGACGGGCGACTGAAGCTTTCTTT. Translating gives CAISEGRATEAFF.

The sample holds a few counts of this clonotype. This chain uses TRBV14 with TRBJ2-1, with 10 bases matching TRBD1. CDR1 is SGHDN and CDR2 is FVKESK in the germline V gene. Unmatched junction bases numbered 10, after V lost 2 bases and J lost 6 bases. The CDR3 covers 17 residues. Written as DNA, the CDR3 is TGTGCCAGCAGCCAACGTACCGGGACAGGGGCGGCCAATGAGCAGTTCTTC. Residues: CASSQRTGTGAANEQFF. Looking up the rest from reference TRBV14 and TRBJ2-1 gives the full variable domain: EAGVTQFPSHSVIEKGQTVTLRCDPISGHDNLYWYRRVMGKEIKFLLHFVKESKQDESGMPNNRFLAERTGGTYSTLKVQPAELEDSGVYFCASSQRTGTGAANEQFFGPGTRLTVL.

The chain recombines TRBV11-2 with TRBJ2-5, with no clear D. V was trimmed by 7 bases and J by 0 bases, leaving 18 bases between them. The CDR3 runs to 16 residues. CDR1 and CDR2 (germline): SGHAT, FQNNGV. Here the CDR3 DNA reads TGTGCCAGCACCCCTCCGGGCGGACGCTACCAAGAGACCCAGTACTTC. Translating it yields CASTPPGGRYQETQYF.